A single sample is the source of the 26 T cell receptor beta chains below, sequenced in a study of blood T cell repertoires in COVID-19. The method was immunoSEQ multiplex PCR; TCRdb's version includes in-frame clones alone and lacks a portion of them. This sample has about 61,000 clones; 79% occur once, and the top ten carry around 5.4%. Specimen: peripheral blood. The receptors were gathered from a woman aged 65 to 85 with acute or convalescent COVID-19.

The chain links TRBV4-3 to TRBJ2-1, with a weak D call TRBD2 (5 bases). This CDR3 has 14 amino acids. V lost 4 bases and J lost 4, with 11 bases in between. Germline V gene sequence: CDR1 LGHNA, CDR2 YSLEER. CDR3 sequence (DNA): TGCGCCAGCAGCCCGGCGGGCCTATACAATGAGCAGTTCTTC. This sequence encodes CASSPAGLYNEQFF.

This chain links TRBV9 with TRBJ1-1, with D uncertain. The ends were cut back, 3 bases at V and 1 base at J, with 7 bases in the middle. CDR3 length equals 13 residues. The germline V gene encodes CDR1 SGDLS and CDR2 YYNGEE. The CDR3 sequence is CASSAESNTEAFF. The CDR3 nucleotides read TGTGCCAGCAGCGCTGAGTCGAACACTGAAGCTTTCTTT.

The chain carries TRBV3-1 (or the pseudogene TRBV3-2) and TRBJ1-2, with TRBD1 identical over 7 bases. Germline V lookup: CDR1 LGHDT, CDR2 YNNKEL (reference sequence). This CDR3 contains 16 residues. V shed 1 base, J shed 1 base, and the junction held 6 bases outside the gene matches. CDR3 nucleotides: TGTGCCAGCAGCCAAGTCGGGACAGATTATAACTATGGCTACACCTTC. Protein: CASSQVGTDYNYGYTF.

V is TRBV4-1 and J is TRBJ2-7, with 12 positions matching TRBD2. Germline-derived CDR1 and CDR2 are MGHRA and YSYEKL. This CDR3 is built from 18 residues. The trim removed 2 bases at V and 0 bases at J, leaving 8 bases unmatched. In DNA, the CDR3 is TGCGCCAGCAGCCAAAACGGACTAGCGGGGTCTTACTCCTACGAGCAGTACTTC. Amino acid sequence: CASSQNGLAGSYSYEQYF.

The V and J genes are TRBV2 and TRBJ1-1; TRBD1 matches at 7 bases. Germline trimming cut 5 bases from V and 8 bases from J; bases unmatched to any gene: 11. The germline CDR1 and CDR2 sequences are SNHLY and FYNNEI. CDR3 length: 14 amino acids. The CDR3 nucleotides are TGTGCCAGCAGTCCATTTAGACAGGGACAAGAAGCTTTCTTT. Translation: CASSPFRQGQEAFF.

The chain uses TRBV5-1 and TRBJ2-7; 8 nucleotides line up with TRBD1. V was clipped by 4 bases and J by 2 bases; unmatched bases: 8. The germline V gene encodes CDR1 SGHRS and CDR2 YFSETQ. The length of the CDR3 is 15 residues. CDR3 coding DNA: TGCGCCAGCAGCAGACGGGACAGGACGACCTACGAGCAGTACTTC. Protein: CASSRRDRTTYEQYF. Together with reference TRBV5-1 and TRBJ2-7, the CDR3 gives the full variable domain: KAGVTQTPRYLIKTRGQQVTLSCSPISGHRSVSWYQQTPGQGLQFLFEYFSETQRNKGNFPGRFSGRQFSNSRSEMNVSTLELGDSALYLCASSRRDRTTYEQYFGPGTRLTVT.

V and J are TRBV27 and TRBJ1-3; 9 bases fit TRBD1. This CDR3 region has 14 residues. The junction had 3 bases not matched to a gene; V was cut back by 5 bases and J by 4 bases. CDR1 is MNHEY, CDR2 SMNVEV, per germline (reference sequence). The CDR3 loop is CASSGTGRGNTIYF. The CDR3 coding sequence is TGTGCCAGCAGTGGGACAGGGAGAGGAAACACCATATATTTT.

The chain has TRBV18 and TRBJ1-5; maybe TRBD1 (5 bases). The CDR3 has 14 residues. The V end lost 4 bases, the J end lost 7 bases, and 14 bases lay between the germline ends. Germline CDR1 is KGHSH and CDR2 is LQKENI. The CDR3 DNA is TGTGCCAGCTCACGCGTCGGGGGGGAGCAGCCCCAGCATTTT. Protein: CASSRVGGEQPQHF.

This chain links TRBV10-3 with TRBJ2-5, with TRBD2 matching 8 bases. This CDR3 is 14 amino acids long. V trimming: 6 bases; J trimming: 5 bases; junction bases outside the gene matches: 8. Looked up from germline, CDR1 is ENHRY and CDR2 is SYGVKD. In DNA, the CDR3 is TGTGCCATCAGCCCCGGGGGGGCCTGGGAGACCCAGTACTTC. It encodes CAISPGGAWETQYF.

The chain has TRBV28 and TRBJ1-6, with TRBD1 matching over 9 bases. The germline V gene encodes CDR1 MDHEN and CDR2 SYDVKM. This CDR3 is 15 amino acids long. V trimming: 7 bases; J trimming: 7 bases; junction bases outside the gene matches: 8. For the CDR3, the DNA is TGTGCCAGCAATAGGGGGGACAGGGAGAATTCACCCCTCCACTTT. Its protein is CASNRGDRENSPLHF.

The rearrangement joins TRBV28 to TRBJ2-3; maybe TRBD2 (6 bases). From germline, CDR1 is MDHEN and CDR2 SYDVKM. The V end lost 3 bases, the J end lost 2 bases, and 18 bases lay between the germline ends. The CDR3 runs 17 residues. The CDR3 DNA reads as TGTGCCAGCAGTTTTCCCTGGGGGGACCCCCACACAGATACGCAGTATTTT. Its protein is CASSFPWGDPHTDTQYF.

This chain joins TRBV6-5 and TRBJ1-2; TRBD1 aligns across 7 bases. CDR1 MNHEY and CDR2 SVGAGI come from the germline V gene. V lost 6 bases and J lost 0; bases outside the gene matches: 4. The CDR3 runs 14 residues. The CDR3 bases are TGTGCCAGCAGGAGGACAGGTACTAACTATGGCTACACCTTC. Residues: CASRRTGTNYGYTF.

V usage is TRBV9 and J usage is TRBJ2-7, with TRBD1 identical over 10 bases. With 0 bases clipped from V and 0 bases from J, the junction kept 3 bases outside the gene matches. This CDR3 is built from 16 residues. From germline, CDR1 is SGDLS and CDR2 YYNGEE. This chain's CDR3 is CASSVGDRGGSYEQYF. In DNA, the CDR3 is TGTGCCAGCAGCGTAGGGGACAGGGGAGGCTCCTACGAGCAGTACTTC.

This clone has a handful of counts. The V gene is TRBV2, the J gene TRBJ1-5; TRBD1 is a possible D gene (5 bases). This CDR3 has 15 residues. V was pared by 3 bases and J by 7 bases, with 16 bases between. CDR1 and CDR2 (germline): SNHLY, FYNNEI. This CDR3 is CASSEFQGSGQPQHF. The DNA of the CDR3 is TGTGCCAGCAGTGAGTTCCAGGGATCCGGACAGCCCCAGCATTTT.

The CDR3 nucleotides read TGTGCCAGCAGTCTGCGGACAGGCTCTGGAAACACCATATATTTT. This sequence encodes CASSLRTGSGNTIYF. The rearrangement joins TRBV28 to TRBJ1-3; 7 bases align to TRBD1. Germline V gene sequence: CDR1 MDHEN, CDR2 SYDVKM. The CDR3 spans 15 residues. The trim removed 5 bases at V and 0 bases at J, leaving 4 bases unmatched.

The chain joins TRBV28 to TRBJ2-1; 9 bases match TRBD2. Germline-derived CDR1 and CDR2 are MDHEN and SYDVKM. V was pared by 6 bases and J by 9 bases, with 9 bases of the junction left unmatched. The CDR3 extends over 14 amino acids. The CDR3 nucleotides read TGTGCCAGCAGGGGCGGGGGGGCGACAACTGAGCAGTTCTTC. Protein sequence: CASRGGGATTEQFF.

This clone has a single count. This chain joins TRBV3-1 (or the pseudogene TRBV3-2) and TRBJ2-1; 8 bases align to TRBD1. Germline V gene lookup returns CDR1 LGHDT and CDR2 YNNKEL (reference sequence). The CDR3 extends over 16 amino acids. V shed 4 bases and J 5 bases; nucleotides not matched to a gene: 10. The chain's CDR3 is CASSPETGGGHNEQFF. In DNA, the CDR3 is TGTGCCAGCAGCCCTGAAACAGGGGGAGGACACAATGAGCAGTTCTTC.

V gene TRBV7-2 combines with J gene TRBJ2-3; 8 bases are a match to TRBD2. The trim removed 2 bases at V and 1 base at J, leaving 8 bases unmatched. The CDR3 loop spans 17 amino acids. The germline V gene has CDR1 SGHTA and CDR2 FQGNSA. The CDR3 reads CASSLPGGGGRTDTQYF. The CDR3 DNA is TGTGCCAGCAGCTTACCCGGGGGCGGGGGGCGCACAGATACGCAGTATTTT.

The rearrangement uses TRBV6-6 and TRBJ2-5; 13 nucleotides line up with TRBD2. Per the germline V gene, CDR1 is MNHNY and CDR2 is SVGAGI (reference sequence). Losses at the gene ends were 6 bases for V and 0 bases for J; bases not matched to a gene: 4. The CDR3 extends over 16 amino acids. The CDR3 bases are TGTGCCAGCAGGAAGGGACTAGCGGGGCACCAAGAGACCCAGTACTTC. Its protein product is CASRKGLAGHQETQYF.

This CDR3 reads CSPGQGETQYF. The CDR3 DNA follows: TGCAGTCCGGGACAGGGAGAGACCCAGTACTTC. V gene TRBV20-1 combines with J gene TRBJ2-5; TRBD1 matches at 9 bases. The ends lost 8 bases at V and 4 bases at J; junction bases unmatched: 2. This CDR3 is 11 amino acids long. The germline CDR1 and CDR2 sequences are DFQATT and SNEGSKA (reference sequence).

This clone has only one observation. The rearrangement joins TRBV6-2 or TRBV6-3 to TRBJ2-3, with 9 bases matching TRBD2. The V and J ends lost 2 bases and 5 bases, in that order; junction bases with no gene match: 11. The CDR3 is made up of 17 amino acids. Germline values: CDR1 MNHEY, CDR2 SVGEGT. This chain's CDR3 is CASSYGFGRGGQDTQYF. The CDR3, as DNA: TGTGCCAGCAGTTACGGCTTCGGGCGGGGGGGCCAAGATACGCAGTATTTT.

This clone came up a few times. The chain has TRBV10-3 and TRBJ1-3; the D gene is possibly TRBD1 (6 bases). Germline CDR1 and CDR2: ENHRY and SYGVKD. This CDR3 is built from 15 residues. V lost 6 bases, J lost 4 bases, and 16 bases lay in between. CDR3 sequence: CAIREQGSYGNTIYF. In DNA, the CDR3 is TGTGCCATCAGAGAACAGGGATCGTACGGAAACACCATATATTTT.

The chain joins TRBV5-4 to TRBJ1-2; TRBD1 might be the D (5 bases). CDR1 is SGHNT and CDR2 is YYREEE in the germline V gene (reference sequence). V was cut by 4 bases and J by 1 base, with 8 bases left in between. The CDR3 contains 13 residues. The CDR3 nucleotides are TGTGCCAGCAGCCCCGACAGTAACTATGGCTACACCTTC. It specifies CASSPDSNYGYTF.

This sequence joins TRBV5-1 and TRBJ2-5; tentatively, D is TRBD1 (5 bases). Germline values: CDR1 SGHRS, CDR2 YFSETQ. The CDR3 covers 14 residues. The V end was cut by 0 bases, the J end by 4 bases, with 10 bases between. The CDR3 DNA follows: TGCGCCAGCAGCTTGGGACAGCCTATAGAGACCCAGTACTTC. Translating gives CASSLGQPIETQYF.

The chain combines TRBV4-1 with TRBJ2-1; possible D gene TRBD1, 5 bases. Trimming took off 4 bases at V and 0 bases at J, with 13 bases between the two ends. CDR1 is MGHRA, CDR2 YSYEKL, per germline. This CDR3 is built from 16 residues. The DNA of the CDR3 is TGCGCCAGCAGCCGACCTCAGGGAAGCTCCTACAATGAGCAGTTCTTC. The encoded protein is CASSRPQGSSYNEQFF.

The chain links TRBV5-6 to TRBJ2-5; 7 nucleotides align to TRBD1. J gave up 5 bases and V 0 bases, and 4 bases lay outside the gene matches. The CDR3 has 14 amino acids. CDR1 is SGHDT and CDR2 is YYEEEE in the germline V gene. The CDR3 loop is CASSLGQGGETQYF. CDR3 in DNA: TGTGCCAGCAGCTTGGGACAGGGTGGTGAGACCCAGTACTTC. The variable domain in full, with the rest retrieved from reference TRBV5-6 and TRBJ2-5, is DAGVTQSPTHLIKTRGQQVTLRCSPKSGHDTVSWYQQALGQGPQFIFQYYEEEERQRGNFPDRFSGHQFPNYSSELNVNALLLGDSALYLCASSLGQGGETQYFGPGTRLLVL.